This T cell receptor (beta chain) was documented in a study of cytomegalovirus exposure and HLA in healthy donors. General study points: Relative to equally common others, HLA-associated TCR beta chains showed greater clonal expansion in a later analysis. Sequence variants that were highly shared formed a cluster that was likely a sequencing artifact.

Turning to this clone: What it binds is not known.

Each donor was healthy, and each was a bone marrow donor. The study ran its PCR with 60 Vbeta and 13 Jbeta primers. Clones were sequenced by immunoSEQ multiplex PCR, and TCRdb holds only the in-frame ones, with some missing. The sample carries roughly 110,000 clones, roughly 70% recorded once. Sequenced sample: PBMCs. The source is a woman between 35 and 50 years old in good health and CMV-seropositive.

CDR3 in amino acids: CASRQSGQSSFF. The CDR3 DNA sequence: TGTGCCAGCAGACAATCGGGACAGTCCTCTTTCTTT. The chain employs TRBV2 and TRBJ1-1; 7 bases are shared with TRBD1. V was clipped by 6 bases and J by 12 bases; unmatched bases: 10. Germline-derived CDR1 and CDR2 are SNHLY and FYNNEI. This CDR3 comprises 12 residues.